A selection of T cell receptor beta chains follows, all from one sample in a study of early T cells in non-severe SARS-CoV-2 infection. TCRdb reprocessed the 5' RACE reads with MiXCR, giving one entry per CDR3 protein. Among about 29,000 distinct CDR3 sequences listed, about 4.5% were seen once. The sequenced sample consisted of whole blood. The source of these receptors is an adult who was a healthcare worker with PCR-confirmed SARS-CoV-2 infection or an uninfected control (not recorded which). CDR3s include the opening cysteine and the closing phenylalanine or tryptophan. A D gene is named only where the DNA matches it firmly.

D gene: TRBD1; V gene: TRBV3-1; J gene: TRBJ2-7; CDR3 protein: CASSQERSGGAREQYF
D gene: TRBD2; V gene: TRBV28; J gene: TRBJ2-7; CDR3 protein: CASSLPGLAGQYEQYF
D gene: TRBD2; V gene: TRBV19; J gene: TRBJ2-4; CDR3 protein: CASSIRGGRAMGNIQYF
D gene: NA; V gene: TRBV12-3/TRBV12-4; J gene: TRBJ1-4; CDR3 protein: CASSLGGLDEKLFF
D gene: NA; V gene: TRBV10-3; J gene: TRBJ1-1; CDR3 protein: CAISALGMNTEAFF
D gene: NA; V gene: TRBV6-5; J gene: TRBJ2-1; CDR3 protein: CASSWRTVSSYNEQFF
D gene: NA; V gene: TRBV27; J gene: TRBJ2-1; CDR3 protein: CASSLALPTSYNEQFF
D gene: TRBD2; V gene: TRBV7-9; J gene: TRBJ2-1; CDR3 protein: CASSLGLASGRIYEQFF
D gene: TRBD2; V gene: TRBV29-1; J gene: TRBJ2-7; CDR3 protein: CSVDIAGDYEQYF
D gene: NA; V gene: TRBV5-6; J gene: TRBJ2-5; CDR3 protein: CASSLERPETQYF
D gene: TRBD1; V gene: TRBV19; J gene: TRBJ1-1; CDR3 protein: CASSWPGQGNTEAFF
D gene: TRBD1; V gene: TRBV7-9; J gene: TRBJ1-1; CDR3 protein: CASSQGAESTEAFF